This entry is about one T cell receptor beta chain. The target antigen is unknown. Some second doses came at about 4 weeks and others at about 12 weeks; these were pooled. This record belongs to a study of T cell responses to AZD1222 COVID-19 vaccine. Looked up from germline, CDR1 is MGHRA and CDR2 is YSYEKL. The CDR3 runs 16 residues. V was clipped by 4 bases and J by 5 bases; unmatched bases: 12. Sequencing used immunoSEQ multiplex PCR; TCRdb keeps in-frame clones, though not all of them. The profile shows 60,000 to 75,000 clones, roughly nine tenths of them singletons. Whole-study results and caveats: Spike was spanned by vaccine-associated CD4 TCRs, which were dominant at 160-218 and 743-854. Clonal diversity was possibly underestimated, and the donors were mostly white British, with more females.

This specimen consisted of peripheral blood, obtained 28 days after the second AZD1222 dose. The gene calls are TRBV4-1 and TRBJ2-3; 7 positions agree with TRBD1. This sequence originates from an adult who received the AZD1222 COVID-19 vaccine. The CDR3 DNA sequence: TGCGCCAGCAGCCTCGAACCACACAACAGGGGAGATACGCAGTATTTT. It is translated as CASSLEPHNRGDTQYF.